Presented here are 19 T cell receptor beta chains from one specimen sequenced in a study of T cells in Graves' hyperthyroidism and ophthalmopathy. The investigators amplified TCR beta CDR3 regions from RNA transcripts. RT-PCR in the first round (using the HTBI primer set) targeted the TCR CDR3. TCRdb redid the calling of the multiplex PCR reads with MiXCR, one entry per CDR3 protein. The sample includes approximately 530,000 distinct CDR3 sequences, 16% of them seen just once. The sequencing sample was made of blood. The receptors derive from a woman between 18 and 29 years old with Graves' hyperthyroidism.

A word on this clonotype: A read error may be the cause here, since a much bigger clone is one base away. The rearrangement uses TRBV2 and TRBJ1-2; 7 nucleotides match TRBD1. Germline CDR1 reads SNHLY; CDR2 reads FYNNEI. There are 17 residues in the CDR3. This CDR3 reads CASSTRQGERLLYSYTF. In DNA, the CDR3 is TGTGCCAGCAGTACGAGACAGGGAGAGAGACTACTCTATAGCTACACCTTC. Based on the CDR3 plus reference TRBV2 and TRBJ1-2, the full variable domain is EPEVTQTPSHQVTQMGQEVILRCVPISNHLYFYWYRQILGQKVEFLVSFYNNEISEKSEIFDDQFSVERPDGSNFTLKIRSTKLEDSAMYFCASSTRQGERLLYSYTFGSGTRLTVV.

This chain joins TRBV12-3 or TRBV12-4 and TRBJ2-5; 9 nucleotides align to TRBD2. The CDR3 extends over 17 amino acids. The V and J ends lost 1 base and 2 bases, in that order; junction bases with no gene match: 8. The CDR3 nucleotides are TGTGCCAGCAGTTTAGTGGCGGGGGGGATAATACAAGAGACCCAGTACTTC. Amino acid sequence: CASSLVAGGIIQETQYF.

The CDR3 here is CASSLEIIGGSRDTEQFF. For the CDR3, the DNA is TGTGCCAGCAGTTTAGAGATTATCGGCGGGAGTAGGGACACTGAGCAGTTCTTC. The rearrangement uses TRBV12-3 or TRBV12-4 and TRBJ2-1; D is possibly TRBD2 (7 bases). The CDR3 consists of 18 residues. V lost 1 base, J lost 9 bases, and 25 bases lay in between.

The genes are TRBV20-1 and TRBJ2-3, with 11 positions matching TRBD2. Germline loops: CDR1 DFQATT, CDR2 SNEGSKA (reference sequence). The CDR3 runs 14 residues. J lost 3 bases, V lost 5 bases, and 4 bases had no gene match. The DNA for the CDR3 is TGCAGTGCTCCGGGACTAGCGGCTACAGATACGCAGTATTTT. Protein: CSAPGLAATDTQYF.

This chain links TRBV27 with TRBJ2-1; 7 nucleotides agree with TRBD1. With 7 bases clipped from V and 8 bases from J, the junction kept 8 bases outside the gene matches. The CDR3 is 13 residues long. Germline V gives CDR1 MNHEY, CDR2 SMNVEV (reference sequence). For the CDR3, the DNA is TGTGCCAGCACCCCCGACAGGGAAGATGAGCAGTTCTTC. This gives the protein CASTPDREDEQFF.

This chain links TRBV11-3 with TRBJ2-1; 9 positions match TRBD2. The CDR3 sequence is 15 residues long. The V segment lost 4 bases and the J segment 6 bases; nucleotides outside the gene matches: 7. Looked up from germline, CDR1 is SGHNT and CDR2 is YENEEA. For the CDR3, the DNA is TGTGCCAGCAGCTCCCCCGGGACTAGCTTCAATGAGCAGTTCTTC. Translated: CASSSPGTSFNEQFF.

The chain has TRBV20-1 and TRBJ1-3, with D possibly matching TRBD1 (6 bases). CDR3 length: 15 amino acids. V was shortened by 0 bases and J by 8 bases, with 17 bases between the two germline ends. Germline values: CDR1 DFQATT, CDR2 SNEGSKA (reference sequence). DNA for the CDR3: TGCAGTGCTAGAGATGCCGGGACAATAGGGGACACCATATATTTT. Translated, it gives CSARDAGTIGDTIYF.

The chain combines TRBV3-2 with TRBJ1-1; the table's D call TRBD1 went unverified against the DNA. TRBV3-2 is a pseudogene locus. The CDR3 has 16 amino acids. CDR3 nucleotide sequence: TGTGCCAGCAGCCAAGCCCCGGGGGGCTTGAACACTGAAGCTTTCTTT. It codes for CASSQAPGGLNTEAFF.

The chain links TRBV20-1 to TRBJ2-5; D is ambiguous. Germline V lookup: CDR1 DFQATT, CDR2 SNEGSKA (reference sequence). The CDR3 totals 11 residues. V was shortened by 6 bases and J by 7 bases, with 12 bases between the two germline ends. CDR3 sequence (DNA): TGCAGTGCCCGGCGGCCGGGGACCCAGTACTTC. This gives the protein CSARRPGTQYF.

This clonotype was seen repeatedly, ten times or more. This chain joins TRBV20-1 and TRBJ2-7; 9 bases agree with TRBD2. V trimming: 5 bases; J trimming: 4 bases; junction bases outside the gene matches: 9. The germline CDR1 and CDR2 sequences are DFQATT and SNEGSKA (reference sequence). The CDR3 is 14 residues long. The CDR3 spells CSAGISGSGYEQYF. As DNA, the CDR3 is TGCAGTGCTGGTATTAGCGGGAGTGGGTACGAGCAGTACTTC.

This chain uses TRBV4-3 with TRBJ1-2; no firm D call. The germline gives CDR1 LGHNA, CDR2 YSLEER. V was clipped by 0 bases and J by 5 bases, with 16 bases between them. The CDR3 consists of 16 residues. Here the CDR3 reads CASSQDPGEGPYGYTF. The CDR3 region has the DNA TGCGCCAGCAGCCAAGATCCTGGCGAGGGCCCATATGGCTACACCTTC.

This clonotype was recorded many times. V gene TRBV5-1 combines with J gene TRBJ2-1; 13 positions match TRBD2. The J segment lost 10 bases and the V segment lost 4 bases, leaving 8 bases of the junction unmatched. The CDR3 runs 15 residues. Germline V CDR1 and CDR2: SGHRS, YFSETQ. The CDR3 protein is CASSAGTSGVREQFF. Written as DNA, the CDR3 is TGCGCCAGCAGCGCCGGGACTAGCGGGGTCAGGGAGCAGTTCTTC.

This clonotype was seen many times. This rearrangement joins TRBV20-1 to TRBJ2-7; D may be TRBD1 (6 bases). In germline, CDR1 is DFQATT, CDR2 SNEGSKA (reference sequence). The CDR3 spans 15 residues. The ends were cut back, 2 bases at V and 7 bases at J, with 21 bases in the middle. CDR3 loop: CSARPSLDRSSEQYF. DNA for the CDR3: TGCAGTGCTAGACCAAGTCTCGACAGGTCGTCGGAGCAGTACTTC.

Only a few counts were recorded for this clonotype. V gene TRBV6-1 combines with J gene TRBJ2-7, with a tentative D call TRBD2 (6 bases). There are 14 residues in the CDR3. Germline CDR1 reads MNHNS; CDR2 reads SASEGT. With 5 bases removed from V and 2 bases from J, the gap between germline ends came to 13 bases. The chain's CDR3 is CASSTAGTAYEQYF. Written as DNA, the CDR3 is TGTGCCAGCAGTACCGCGGGGACGGCCTACGAGCAGTACTTC.

This clonotype was detected only a few times. Written as DNA, the CDR3 is TGTGCCAGCAGTTACTCGGGGGGGGTACGGGTGGAGCAGTACTTC. Translation gives CASSYSGGVRVEQYF. The chain carries TRBV6-5 and TRBJ2-7; TRBD2 matches 7 bases. This CDR3 has 15 amino acids. The V gene end was trimmed by 0 bases and the J gene end by 7 bases; junction bases not matched to a gene: 9. Germline CDR1 is MNHEY and CDR2 is SVGAGI.

A few counts support this clonotype. The rearrangement joins TRBV9 to TRBJ1-1, with D unresolved. The CDR3 extends over 15 amino acids. V lost 0 bases and J 1 base, leaving 10 bases between the germline ends. Germline assignment: CDR1 SGDLS and CDR2 YYNGEE. CDR3 amino acids: CASSVGPAPNTEAFF. The CDR3, as DNA: TGTGCCAGCAGCGTAGGGCCAGCCCCGAACACTGAAGCTTTCTTT.

This chain joins TRBV7-9 and TRBJ1-2; D might be TRBD1 (5 bases). Trimming shortened V by 5 bases and J by 3 bases, and 19 bases separated the two germline ends. The CDR3 runs to 16 residues. Germline V gives CDR1 SEHNR, CDR2 FQNEAQ (reference sequence). CDR3 protein: CASSLGLSTLHYGYTF. CDR3 sequence (DNA): TGTGCCAGCAGCCTGGGACTGTCGACCCTTCACTATGGCTACACCTTC.

The chain carries TRBV7-2 and TRBJ2-2, with D possibly being TRBD2 (7 bases). Germline CDR1 SGHTA, CDR2 FQGNSA. The CDR3 consists of 16 residues. V was shortened by 1 base and J by 6 bases, with 15 bases between the two germline ends. The CDR3 DNA follows: TGTGCCAGCAGCTTAGGATTTCGGGGGGCAGCCGGGGAGCTGTTTTTT. This encodes CASSLGFRGAAGELFF.

This clonotype came up many times. The chain employs TRBV20-1 and TRBJ2-5; 13 bases agree with TRBD2. The CDR3 is 15 amino acids. V shed 3 bases and J 2 bases; nucleotides not matched to a gene: 3. CDR1 and CDR2 from the germline V gene are DFQATT and SNEGSKA (reference sequence). The CDR3 coding sequence is TGCAGTGCTAGTTTACTAGCGGGGGGGCAAGAGACCCAGTACTTC. This gives the protein CSASLLAGGQETQYF.